The rows below give T cell receptor beta chains drawn from one sample of a study of stem cell transplantation in POMP-related autoinflammatory disease. The protocol was immunoSEQ multiplex PCR, while the TCRdb copy is restricted to in-frame clones and leaves out a portion. Altogether tens of thousands of clones are present, approximately 91% being singletons, with the ten largest covering around 0.72%. The sequencing here drew on CD4+ T cells from PBMCs, taken after stem cell transplantation. These receptors were collected from a human patient with POMP-related autoinflammation and immune dysregulation (PRAID). A subset of T cells may come from the graft donor. CDR3s include the opening cysteine and the closing phenylalanine or tryptophan. Fields, in order: J gene, D gene, clone size, V gene, CDR3 DNA, CDR3 protein. A D gene is named only where the DNA matches it firmly. A clone size is listed for some rows: how often the clone was seen (once, few, many), or a class if it is expanded.

j_gene: TRBJ1-1; d_gene: .; abundance: .; v_gene: TRBV11-2; CDR3nt: TGTGCCAGCAGCCCTTCCCCCATGGGCGCTTTCTTT; CDR3aa: CASSPSPMGAFF
j_gene: TRBJ2-3; d_gene: .; abundance: .; v_gene: TRBV20-1; CDR3nt: TGCAGTGCCCCGGGACCCGATACGCAGTATTTT; CDR3aa: CSAPGPDTQYF
j_gene: TRBJ1-2; d_gene: TRBD1; abundance: .; v_gene: TRBV6-4; CDR3nt: TGTGCCAGCAGTGACCACCCGACAGGGGGTACCAACTATGGCTACACCTTC; CDR3aa: CASSDHPTGGTNYGYTF
j_gene: TRBJ1-2; d_gene: TRBD1; abundance: .; v_gene: TRBV19; CDR3nt: TGTGCCAGTAGCACGGGACAGGGCTATGGCTACACCTTC; CDR3aa: CASSTGQGYGYTF
j_gene: TRBJ2-3; d_gene: .; abundance: .; v_gene: TRBV3-1/TRBV3-2; CDR3nt: TGTGCCAGCAGCCAAGATAGTTCCCCGGATACGCAGTATTTT; CDR3aa: CASSQDSSPDTQYF
j_gene: TRBJ1-4; d_gene: TRBD1; abundance: .; v_gene: TRBV6-5; CDR3nt: TGTGCCAGCAGATCTACAGGGGTTCGTGAAAAACTGTTTTTT; CDR3aa: CASRSTGVREKLFF
j_gene: TRBJ1-3; d_gene: .; abundance: .; v_gene: TRBV6-6; CDR3nt: TGTGCCAGCAGTTACCCACCAGGAGTCTCTGGAAACACCATATATTTT; CDR3aa: CASSYPPGVSGNTIYF
j_gene: TRBJ1-2; d_gene: .; abundance: once; v_gene: TRBV25-1; CDR3nt: TGTGCCAGCAGTGAATATGTGGATCCTGGGGGCTACACCTTC; CDR3aa: CASSEYVDPGGYTF
j_gene: TRBJ2-7; d_gene: TRBD2; abundance: .; v_gene: TRBV28; CDR3nt: TGTGCCAGCAGCCTGACTAGCGGGAGACACGAGCAGTACTTC; CDR3aa: CASSLTSGRHEQYF
j_gene: TRBJ1-6; d_gene: .; abundance: once; v_gene: TRBV3-1/TRBV3-2; CDR3nt: TGTGCCAGCAGCCAAGTAATGGGACCGGGACCTAATTCACCCCTCCACTTT; CDR3aa: CASSQVMGPGPNSPLHF
j_gene: TRBJ2-1; d_gene: .; abundance: .; v_gene: TRBV7-3; CDR3nt: TGTGCCAGCAGCCCGACTAGTTTGCGGGGCAATGAGCAGTTCTTC; CDR3aa: CASSPTSLRGNEQFF
j_gene: TRBJ2-1; d_gene: .; abundance: .; v_gene: TRBV18; CDR3nt: TGTGCCAGCTCACCGGCGGTCCGGGACTATGAGCAGTTCTTC; CDR3aa: CASSPAVRDYEQFF
j_gene: TRBJ1-2; d_gene: TRBD1; abundance: once; v_gene: TRBV5-5; CDR3nt: TGTGCCAGCAGCTTGGGGGACAGGGGGTATTATGGCTACACCTTC; CDR3aa: CASSLGDRGYYGYTF
j_gene: TRBJ2-1; d_gene: TRBD2; abundance: .; v_gene: TRBV29-1; CDR3nt: TGCAGCGTTGGGGGACTAGCGTGGGGGTCTGAGCAGTTCTTC; CDR3aa: CSVGGLAWGSEQFF
j_gene: TRBJ2-2; d_gene: .; abundance: .; v_gene: TRBV6-5; CDR3nt: TGTGCCAGCATCCGGAGGGGCACCGGGGAGCTGTTTTTT; CDR3aa: CASIRRGTGELFF
j_gene: TRBJ2-3; d_gene: .; abundance: .; v_gene: TRBV24-1; CDR3nt: TGTGCCGCCGGGACATCTACAGCGGAGCAAAGCGCAGATACGCAGTATTTT; CDR3aa: CAAGTSTAEQSADTQYF
j_gene: TRBJ2-7; d_gene: .; abundance: .; v_gene: TRBV6-5; CDR3nt: TGTGCCAGCAGTTACTCAGGGATGTGGTACTTC; CDR3aa: CASSYSGMWYF
j_gene: TRBJ1-2; d_gene: .; abundance: .; v_gene: TRBV20-1; CDR3nt: TGCAGTGCTAGTCTCCTACAACAGGACACCTTC; CDR3aa: CSASLLQQDTF
j_gene: TRBJ1-2; d_gene: .; abundance: .; v_gene: TRBV18; CDR3nt: TGTGCCAGCTCACCCGACAGGAGCGGCTACACCTTC; CDR3aa: CASSPDRSGYTF
j_gene: TRBJ2-5; d_gene: TRBD1; abundance: .; v_gene: TRBV5-1; CDR3nt: TGCGCCAGCAGCTTGCTGACAGGGGGAGAGACCCAGTACTTC; CDR3aa: CASSLLTGGETQYF
j_gene: TRBJ2-3; d_gene: TRBD2; abundance: .; v_gene: TRBV5-4; CDR3nt: TGTGCCAGCAGCTTAATGTCTAGCGGGAGGCCCCTGACAGATACGCAGTATTTT; CDR3aa: CASSLMSSGRPLTDTQYF
j_gene: TRBJ2-2; d_gene: TRBD1; abundance: few; v_gene: TRBV5-4; CDR3nt: TGTGCCAGCAGCGCAGGGGGCGCGACCGGGGAGCTGTTTTTT; CDR3aa: CASSAGGATGELFF
j_gene: TRBJ2-5; d_gene: TRBD2; abundance: few; v_gene: TRBV27; CDR3nt: TGTGCCAGCAGTTTATTAGCGGGGGGCAACCAAGAGACCCAGTACTTC; CDR3aa: CASSLLAGGNQETQYF
j_gene: TRBJ2-2; d_gene: TRBD2; abundance: medium-sized; v_gene: TRBV19; CDR3nt: TGTGCCAGTAGTAATAACGGGAGGTTCGGTTTCCCGGAGCTGTTTTTT; CDR3aa: CASSNNGRFGFPELFF
j_gene: TRBJ2-1; d_gene: TRBD2; abundance: .; v_gene: TRBV5-1; CDR3nt: TGCGCCAGCAGCTTGTCCCCACCGGGACTAGGCCGAAATGAGCAGTTCTTC; CDR3aa: CASSLSPPGLGRNEQFF
j_gene: TRBJ2-5; d_gene: .; abundance: .; v_gene: TRBV15; CDR3nt: TGTGCCACCAGCAGAAGGACAGTGCAAGAGACCCAGTACTTC; CDR3aa: CATSRRTVQETQYF
j_gene: TRBJ1-5; d_gene: .; abundance: .; v_gene: TRBV19; CDR3nt: TGTGCCAGTAGTCCTCCGGGGGGCAATCAGCCCCAGCATTTT; CDR3aa: CASSPPGGNQPQHF
j_gene: TRBJ2-3; d_gene: .; abundance: .; v_gene: TRBV29-1; CDR3nt: TGCAGCGTTGACACTAGCTCAGATACGCAGTATTTT; CDR3aa: CSVDTSSDTQYF
j_gene: TRBJ2-6; d_gene: .; abundance: .; v_gene: TRBV28; CDR3nt: TGTGCCAGCAGTTTATTCCGGTGGAACAGGGCTGGGGCCAACGTCCTGACTTTC; CDR3aa: CASSLFRWNRAGANVLTF
j_gene: TRBJ2-6; d_gene: .; abundance: .; v_gene: TRBV7-9; CDR3nt: TGTGCCAGCAACCCGACGGGGGACACTGGGGCCAACGTCCTGACTTTC; CDR3aa: CASNPTGDTGANVLTF
j_gene: TRBJ2-2; d_gene: .; abundance: .; v_gene: TRBV3-1/TRBV3-2; CDR3nt: TGTGCCAGCAGCCAAGGGATTAACACCGGGGAGCTGTTTTTT; CDR3aa: CASSQGINTGELFF
j_gene: TRBJ1-5; d_gene: .; abundance: .; v_gene: TRBV6-2/TRBV6-3; CDR3nt: TGTGCCAGCAGTTGGGGTGGGCCCCAGCATTTT; CDR3aa: CASSWGGPQHF
j_gene: TRBJ1-1; d_gene: .; abundance: few; v_gene: TRBV3-1/TRBV3-2; CDR3nt: TGTGCCAGCAGCTCACAGACCTCGGAGAAAGCTTTCTTT; CDR3aa: CASSSQTSEKAFF
j_gene: TRBJ2-3; d_gene: .; abundance: .; v_gene: TRBV7-9; CDR3nt: TGTGCCAGCAGCTCCCGGGCCGGGGCCGCGTCAGATACGCAGTATTTT; CDR3aa: CASSSRAGAASDTQYF
j_gene: TRBJ1-6; d_gene: .; abundance: .; v_gene: TRBV9; CDR3nt: TGTGCCAGCAGCGTAGGAGGTTGGGACACTAATAATTCACCCCTCCACTTT; CDR3aa: CASSVGGWDTNNSPLHF
j_gene: TRBJ1-4; d_gene: .; abundance: .; v_gene: TRBV11-2; CDR3nt: TGTGCCAGCAGCTCGACAACGCTCAGTGAAAAACTGTTTTTT; CDR3aa: CASSSTTLSEKLFF
j_gene: TRBJ1-5; d_gene: .; abundance: once; v_gene: TRBV19; CDR3nt: TGTGCCAGTAGTATGAGCCAGGGCTACAATCAGCCCCAGCATTTT; CDR3aa: CASSMSQGYNQPQHF
j_gene: TRBJ1-4; d_gene: .; abundance: .; v_gene: TRBV6-1; CDR3nt: TGTGCCAGCAGTGGTGGGTATTCCGCAACTAATGAAAAACTGTTTTTT; CDR3aa: CASSGGYSATNEKLFF
j_gene: TRBJ2-7; d_gene: TRBD2; abundance: once; v_gene: TRBV2; CDR3nt: TGTGCCAGCAGTGTGTGGTCTAGCGGGTTACCTTACGAGCAGTACTTC; CDR3aa: CASSVWSSGLPYEQYF
j_gene: TRBJ2-7; d_gene: .; abundance: .; v_gene: TRBV6-1; CDR3nt: TGTGCCAGCAGTGAACTAAGATACGAGCAGTACTTC; CDR3aa: CASSELRYEQYF
j_gene: TRBJ1-2; d_gene: TRBD1; abundance: .; v_gene: TRBV4-1; CDR3nt: TGCGCCAGCAGCCACCCCAGGGGGCAACGGAATGGCTACACCTTC; CDR3aa: CASSHPRGQRNGYTF
j_gene: TRBJ2-3; d_gene: .; abundance: .; v_gene: TRBV27; CDR3nt: TGTGCCAGCAGCTTAATACCCCAGGGTGCGGATACGCAGTATTTT; CDR3aa: CASSLIPQGADTQYF
j_gene: TRBJ2-1; d_gene: TRBD2; abundance: .; v_gene: TRBV14; CDR3nt: TGTGCCAGCAGCCAAGAATTGGGACTAGGTTACAATGAGCAGTTCTTC; CDR3aa: CASSQELGLGYNEQFF
j_gene: TRBJ2-3; d_gene: .; abundance: .; v_gene: TRBV5-1; CDR3nt: TGCGCCAGCAGCTTACAACCTCAGGGCACAGATACGCAGTATTTT; CDR3aa: CASSLQPQGTDTQYF
j_gene: TRBJ1-4; d_gene: .; abundance: .; v_gene: TRBV2; CDR3nt: TGTGCCACCAAACTACAAAGGCAGGGAATCACTAATGAAAAACTGTTTTTT; CDR3aa: CATKLQRQGITNEKLFF
j_gene: TRBJ1-4; d_gene: .; abundance: .; v_gene: TRBV19; CDR3nt: TGTGCCAGTAGTATCGGGTCAACTAATGAAAAACTGTTTTTT; CDR3aa: CASSIGSTNEKLFF
j_gene: TRBJ1-5; d_gene: .; abundance: .; v_gene: TRBV4-2; CDR3nt: TGTGCCAGCAGCCAAGATGGGAGCAATCAGCCCCAGCATTTT; CDR3aa: CASSQDGSNQPQHF
j_gene: TRBJ2-7; d_gene: .; abundance: .; v_gene: TRBV15; CDR3nt: TGTGCCACCAGCAGAGAGGGGGCCGGGGTTTACGAGCAGTACTTC; CDR3aa: CATSREGAGVYEQYF
j_gene: TRBJ1-5; d_gene: .; abundance: .; v_gene: TRBV14; CDR3nt: TGTGCCAGCGTACAGGGTTGGAGTAGTCAGCCCCAGCATTTT; CDR3aa: CASVQGWSSQPQHF
j_gene: TRBJ2-1; d_gene: TRBD1; abundance: .; v_gene: TRBV6-4; CDR3nt: TGTGCCAGCTCCCCCGGGACAGGGGGATGGGAGCAGTTCTTC; CDR3aa: CASSPGTGGWEQFF
j_gene: TRBJ1-5; d_gene: .; abundance: .; v_gene: TRBV28; CDR3nt: TGTGCCAGTCTGGGACGGATGAATCAGCCCCAGCATTTT; CDR3aa: CASLGRMNQPQHF
j_gene: TRBJ2-3; d_gene: TRBD2; abundance: .; v_gene: TRBV27; CDR3nt: TGTGCCAGCCCCGGGGCCGGACTAGCGGGATCTAGCACAGATACGCAGTATTTT; CDR3aa: CASPGAGLAGSSTDTQYF
j_gene: TRBJ1-2; d_gene: .; abundance: .; v_gene: TRBV10-3; CDR3nt: TGTGCCATCAGTGACACGACAAGTCGGGATGGCTACACCTTC; CDR3aa: CAISDTTSRDGYTF
j_gene: TRBJ2-5; d_gene: TRBD1; abundance: .; v_gene: TRBV5-1; CDR3nt: TGCGCCAGCAGCTTAAACAGGGGTTACCAAGAGACCCAGTACTTC; CDR3aa: CASSLNRGYQETQYF
j_gene: TRBJ2-2; d_gene: .; abundance: .; v_gene: TRBV7-9; CDR3nt: TGTGCCAGCAGCTTAGTTCATCGCAACGCGAACACCGGGGAGCTGTTTTTT; CDR3aa: CASSLVHRNANTGELFF
j_gene: TRBJ2-3; d_gene: .; abundance: .; v_gene: TRBV6-6; CDR3nt: TGTGCCAGCAGTTACTCGAAAGGTGCTAGCACAGATACGCAGTATTTT; CDR3aa: CASSYSKGASTDTQYF
j_gene: TRBJ1-2; d_gene: TRBD1; abundance: .; v_gene: TRBV2; CDR3nt: TGTGCCAGCGCAAGTGTGGGAGGACAGGGGGCAGGTGGCTACACCTTC; CDR3aa: CASASVGGQGAGGYTF
j_gene: TRBJ2-1; d_gene: TRBD1; abundance: .; v_gene: TRBV19; CDR3nt: TGTGCCAGTAGCAAAACAGGGGGCTCCTACAATGAGCAGTTCTTC; CDR3aa: CASSKTGGSYNEQFF
j_gene: TRBJ2-3; d_gene: .; abundance: .; v_gene: TRBV4-1; CDR3nt: TGCGCCAGCAGCCAAGTCGCAGATACGCAGTATTTT; CDR3aa: CASSQVADTQYF